This entry features one TCR beta chain sequence. Its target is unknown. The record originates from a study of shared clonotypes between healthy human individuals. As for the study in general: Aged between 18 and 49, the donors were two women and three men. Each donor had three CD4 naive, three CD4 memory, two CD8 naive and one CD8 memory plate.

Findings of the study overall: Generation probabilities of non-shared clonotypes were lower (relative to those shared by all four donors).

Looked up from germline, CDR1 is SGHDN and CDR2 is FVKESK. Germline trimming cut 3 bases from V and 2 bases from J; bases unmatched to any gene: 7. The CDR3 consists of 16 residues. Measured with immunoSEQ multiplex PCR; TCRdb has only the in-frame clones, and not every one. The sample includes millions of clones, roughly 96% of them seen just once. This TCR came from a young man in good health. The sequencing input was naive CD4+ T cells sorted from blood. Subset meaning: CD45RA+ positively selected. V is TRBV14 and J is TRBJ1-1; 9 bases line up with TRBD1. CDR3 residues: CASSHRTGERNTEAFF. For the CDR3, the DNA is TGTGCCAGCAGCCACCGGACAGGGGAGAGAAACACTGAAGCTTTCTTT.